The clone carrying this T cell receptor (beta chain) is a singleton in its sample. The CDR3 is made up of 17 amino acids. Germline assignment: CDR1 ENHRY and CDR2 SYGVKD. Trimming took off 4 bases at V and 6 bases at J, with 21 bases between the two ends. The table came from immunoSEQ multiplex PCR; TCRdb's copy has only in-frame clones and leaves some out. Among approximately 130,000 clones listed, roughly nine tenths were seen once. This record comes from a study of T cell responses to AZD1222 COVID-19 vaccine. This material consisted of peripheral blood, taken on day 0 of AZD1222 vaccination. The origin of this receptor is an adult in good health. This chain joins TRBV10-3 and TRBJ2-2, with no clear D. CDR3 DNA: TGTGCCATCAGTGGGGGTTGGCCAGCTGAAGGGTCCGGGGAGCTGTTTTTT. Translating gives CAISGGWPAEGSGELFF.